These 5 T cell receptor beta chains were sequenced from one sample in a study of T cells after yellow fever vaccination. MiXCR, run by TCRdb on the 5' RACE reads, gives a single entry per CDR3 protein. The sample records 150,000 to 200,000 distinct CDR3 sequences, 7% to 10% being singletons. Sample: CD8+ T cells sorted from PBMCs, taken 45 days after the yellow fever booster vaccination. Receptor source: a man aged 18 to 30 who received the YFV17D yellow fever vaccine.

This clonotype was found many times. This chain uses TRBV28 with TRBJ2-3, with 14 nucleotides matching TRBD2. Germline trimming cut 5 bases from V and 6 bases from J; bases unmatched to any gene: 10. Germline CDR1 and CDR2: MDHEN and SYDVKM. The CDR3 is 17 amino acids. DNA for the CDR3: TGTGCCAGCAGTAGCGGACTAGCGGGGGGTTTCAAGGATACGCAGTATTTT. The encoded protein is CASSSGLAGGFKDTQYF. The full variable domain, completed using reference TRBV28 and TRBJ2-3, is DVKVTQSSRYLVKRTGEKVFLECVQDMDHENMFWYRQDPGLGLRLIYFSYDVKMKEKGDIPEGYSVSREKKERFSLILESASTNQTSMYLCASSSGLAGGFKDTQYFGPGTRLTVL.

V and J are TRBV12-3 or TRBV12-4 and TRBJ1-2; TRBD1 is a possible D gene (5 bases). This CDR3 has 12 residues. V was cut by 5 bases and J by 8 bases, with 12 bases left in between. The CDR3 DNA follows: TGTGCCAGCAGTCCCCGAGGGGTGGGCTACACCTTC. Translation: CASSPRGVGYTF.

The V gene is TRBV6-2 or TRBV6-3, the J gene TRBJ2-4; tentative D call: TRBD1 (6 bases). CDR3 length equals 17 residues. V gave up 8 bases and J gave up 1 base, with 21 bases separating them. Germline CDR1 MNHEY, CDR2 SVGEGT. DNA of the CDR3: TGTGCCAGCCAGACAGGAGTGGTACGAGGTGCCAAAAACATTCAGTACTTC. Translation: CASQTGVVRGAKNIQYF.

The V call is TRBV27, the J call TRBJ2-6; 7 bases fit TRBD2. V lost 3 bases, J lost 1 base, and 18 bases stayed unmatched. This CDR3 contains 21 residues. The V gene's germline CDR1 is MNHEY and CDR2 SMNVEV (reference sequence). The CDR3 bases are TGTGCCAGCAGTTTTCTTTCCGGTCAGGCCCCCGGGGGGTCTGGGGCCAACGTCCTGACTTTC. It encodes CASSFLSGQAPGGSGANVLTF.

The chain combines TRBV7-9 with TRBJ2-7, with TRBD1 matching 7 bases. The CDR3 length is 14 residues. The ends lost 2 bases at V and 4 bases at J; junction bases unmatched: 5. Germline CDR1 is SEHNR and CDR2 is FQNEAQ (reference sequence). CDR3 coding DNA: TGTGCCAGCAGCTTACGGGACAGCGTTTACGAGCAGTACTTC. Protein product: CASSLRDSVYEQYF.